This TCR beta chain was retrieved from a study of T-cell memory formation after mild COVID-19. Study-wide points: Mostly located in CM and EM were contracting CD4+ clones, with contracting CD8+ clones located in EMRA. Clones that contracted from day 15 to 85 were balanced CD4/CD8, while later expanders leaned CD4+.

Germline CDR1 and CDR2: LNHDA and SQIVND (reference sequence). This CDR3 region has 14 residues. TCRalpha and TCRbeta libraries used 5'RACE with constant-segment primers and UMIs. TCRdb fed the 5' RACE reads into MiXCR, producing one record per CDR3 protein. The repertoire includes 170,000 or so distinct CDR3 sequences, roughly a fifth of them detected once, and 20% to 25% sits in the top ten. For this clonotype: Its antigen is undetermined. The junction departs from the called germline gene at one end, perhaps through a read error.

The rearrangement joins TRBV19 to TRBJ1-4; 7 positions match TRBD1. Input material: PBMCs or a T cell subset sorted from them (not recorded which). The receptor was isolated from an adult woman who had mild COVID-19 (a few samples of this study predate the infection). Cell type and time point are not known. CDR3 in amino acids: CASSLTSTGPELIF. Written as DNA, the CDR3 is TGTGCCAGTAGTCTCACATCGACAGGGCCGGAACTGATTTTT.